The rows below give T cell receptor beta chains drawn from one sample of a study of neoadjuvant anti-PD-1 for oral cavity cancer. Clones were read by immunoSEQ multiplex PCR, and TCRdb kept only the in-frame ones, dropping some. The sample lists roughly 13,000 clones; approximately 73% were seen once. The material sequenced was PBMCs, taken after nivolumab (anti-PD-1) treatment. These receptors were collected from a person aged 35 to 85 with oral cavity squamous cell carcinoma. Each CDR3 is given with its conserved first and last residue. The order of the fields is D gene, J gene, V gene, CDR3 protein. D genes are given only for firm matches.

d_call: TRBD1; j_call: TRBJ2-7; v_call: TRBV6-6; cdr3_aa: CASSLGTVGPYEQYF
d_call: TRBD2; j_call: TRBJ2-7; v_call: TRBV4-1; cdr3_aa: CASSQETSGGPLTYEQYF
d_call: TRBD2; j_call: TRBJ2-7; v_call: TRBV30; cdr3_aa: CAWSQTSGFHYEQYF
d_call: NA; j_call: TRBJ2-3; v_call: TRBV29-1; cdr3_aa: CSARGPTGITDTQYF
d_call: NA; j_call: TRBJ2-5; v_call: TRBV5-4; cdr3_aa: CASSSSISGLETQYF
d_call: NA; j_call: TRBJ1-1; v_call: TRBV29-1; cdr3_aa: CSAGQWRTEAFF
d_call: NA; j_call: TRBJ1-3; v_call: TRBV7-7; cdr3_aa: CASSLQPGVGNTIYF
d_call: NA; j_call: TRBJ2-7; v_call: TRBV11-2; cdr3_aa: CASSRGHEQYF
d_call: TRBD1; j_call: TRBJ2-1; v_call: TRBV11-3; cdr3_aa: CASSRDRASGNEQFF
d_call: NA; j_call: TRBJ1-2; v_call: TRBV5-6; cdr3_aa: CASSLGSGYTF
d_call: NA; j_call: TRBJ2-3; v_call: TRBV19; cdr3_aa: CASSILISGGTDTQYF